The clone carrying this T cell receptor beta chain appeared a few times. Its antigen is still unknown. The data belong to a study of T cells after yellow fever vaccination. General observations from the study: Clones from primary vaccination mostly reappeared after the booster (roughly 95% CD4, approximately 88% CD8). Some clonotypes, a small share, were shared between CD4 and CD8 compartments.

In germline, CDR1 is SGHTA, CDR2 FQGNSA. The CDR3 has 16 residues. J lost 6 bases, V lost 5 bases, and 11 bases had no gene match. In TCRdb, the 5' RACE reads were re-called with MiXCR into one record per CDR3 protein. Altogether about 260,000 distinct CDR3 sequences are present, 10% to 15% being singletons, with the ten largest covering 0.5% to 0.6%. The origin of this receptor is a man aged 25 to 45 who received the YFV17D yellow fever vaccine. V is TRBV7-2 and J is TRBJ2-5, with 11 bases fitting TRBD2. This material consisted of CD4+ T cells sorted from PBMCs, taken 45 days after the yellow fever booster vaccination. The CDR3 coding sequence is TGTGCCAGCAGCATACAACGATCTAGCGGGGGGAAGACCCAGTACTTC. This codes for CASSIQRSSGGKTQYF.